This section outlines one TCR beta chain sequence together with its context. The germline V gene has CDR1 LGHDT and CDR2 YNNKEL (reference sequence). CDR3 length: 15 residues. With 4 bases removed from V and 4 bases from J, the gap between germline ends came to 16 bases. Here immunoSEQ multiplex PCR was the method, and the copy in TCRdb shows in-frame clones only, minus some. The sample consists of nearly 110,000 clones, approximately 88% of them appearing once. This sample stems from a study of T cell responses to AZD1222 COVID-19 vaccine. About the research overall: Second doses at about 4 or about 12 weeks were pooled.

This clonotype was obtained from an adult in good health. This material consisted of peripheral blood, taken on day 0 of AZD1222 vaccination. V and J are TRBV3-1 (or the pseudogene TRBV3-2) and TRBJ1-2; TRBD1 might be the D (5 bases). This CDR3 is CASSLSSGTVYGYTF. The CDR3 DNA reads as TGTGCCAGCAGCCTGTCCTCCGGGACCGTCTATGGCTACACCTTC.